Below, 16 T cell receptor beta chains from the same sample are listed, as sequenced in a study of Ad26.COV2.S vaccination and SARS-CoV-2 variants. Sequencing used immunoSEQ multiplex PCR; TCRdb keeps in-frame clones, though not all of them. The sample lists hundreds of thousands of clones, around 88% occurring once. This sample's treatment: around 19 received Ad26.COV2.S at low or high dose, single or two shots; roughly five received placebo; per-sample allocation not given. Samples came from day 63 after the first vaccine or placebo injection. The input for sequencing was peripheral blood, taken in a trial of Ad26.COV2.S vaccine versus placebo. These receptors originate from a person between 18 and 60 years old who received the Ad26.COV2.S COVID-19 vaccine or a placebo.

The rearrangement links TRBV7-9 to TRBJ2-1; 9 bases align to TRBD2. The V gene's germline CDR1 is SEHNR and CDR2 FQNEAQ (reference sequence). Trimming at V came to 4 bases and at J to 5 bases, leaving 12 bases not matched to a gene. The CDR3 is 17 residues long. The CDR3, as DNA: TGTGCCAGCAGCTCTCTTGTACTAGCGGGCTTACACAATGAGCAGTTCTTC. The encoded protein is CASSSLVLAGLHNEQFF.

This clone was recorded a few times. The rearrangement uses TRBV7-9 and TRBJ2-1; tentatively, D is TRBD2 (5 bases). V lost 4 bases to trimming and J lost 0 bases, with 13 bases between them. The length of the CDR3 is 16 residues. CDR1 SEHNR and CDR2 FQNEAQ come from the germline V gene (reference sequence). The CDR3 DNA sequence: TGTGCCAGCAGCTCCCGGACGGGAAGCTCCTACAATGAGCAGTTCTTC. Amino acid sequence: CASSSRTGSSYNEQFF.

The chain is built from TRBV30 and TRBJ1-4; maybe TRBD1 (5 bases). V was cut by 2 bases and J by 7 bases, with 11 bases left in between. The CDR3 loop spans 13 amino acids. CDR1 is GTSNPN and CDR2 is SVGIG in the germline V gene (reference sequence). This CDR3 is CAWSLWGTEKLFF. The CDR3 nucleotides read TGTGCCTGGAGTTTGTGGGGGACTGAAAAACTGTTTTTT.

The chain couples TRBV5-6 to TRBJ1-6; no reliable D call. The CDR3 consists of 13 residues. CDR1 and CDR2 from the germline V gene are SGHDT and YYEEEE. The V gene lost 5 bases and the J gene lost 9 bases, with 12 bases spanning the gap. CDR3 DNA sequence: TGTGCCAGCAGTGCCCCTGCGGGTTCACCCCTCCACTTT. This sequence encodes CASSAPAGSPLHF.

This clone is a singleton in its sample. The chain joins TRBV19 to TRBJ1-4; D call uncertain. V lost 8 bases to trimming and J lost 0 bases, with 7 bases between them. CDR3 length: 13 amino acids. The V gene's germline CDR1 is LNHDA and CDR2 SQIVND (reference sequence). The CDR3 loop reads CASRFATNEKLFF. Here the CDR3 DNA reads TGTGCCAGTCGCTTCGCAACTAATGAAAAACTGTTTTTT.

The CDR3 loop is CASSFGGGTKETQYF. CDR3 bases: TGTGCCAGCAGCTTTGGGGGAGGAACAAAAGAGACCCAGTACTTC. The V and J genes are TRBV7-9 and TRBJ2-5, with TRBD2 as a possible D gene (6 bases). Between the trimmed V and J ends, which lost 3 bases and 3 bases, there was a span of 14 bases. Germline values: CDR1 SEHNR, CDR2 FQNEAQ (reference sequence). The CDR3 loop spans 15 amino acids.

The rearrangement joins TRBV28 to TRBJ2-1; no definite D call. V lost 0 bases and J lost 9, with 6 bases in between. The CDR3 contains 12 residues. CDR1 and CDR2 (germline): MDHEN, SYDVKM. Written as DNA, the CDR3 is TGTGCCAGCAGTTTATGGCCGGGTGAGCAGTTCTTC. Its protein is CASSLWPGEQFF.

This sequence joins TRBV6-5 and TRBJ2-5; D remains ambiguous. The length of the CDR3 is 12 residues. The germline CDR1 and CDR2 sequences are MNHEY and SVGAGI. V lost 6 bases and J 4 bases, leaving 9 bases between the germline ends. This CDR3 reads CASRVGLETQYF. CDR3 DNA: TGTGCCAGCAGGGTAGGGCTAGAGACCCAGTACTTC.

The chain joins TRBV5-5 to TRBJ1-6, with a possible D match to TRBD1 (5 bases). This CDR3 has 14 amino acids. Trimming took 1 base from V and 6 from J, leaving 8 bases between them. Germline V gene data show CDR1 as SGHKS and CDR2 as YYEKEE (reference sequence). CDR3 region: CASSLMQGNSPLHF. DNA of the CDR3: TGTGCCAGCAGCTTGATGCAGGGTAATTCACCCCTCCACTTT.

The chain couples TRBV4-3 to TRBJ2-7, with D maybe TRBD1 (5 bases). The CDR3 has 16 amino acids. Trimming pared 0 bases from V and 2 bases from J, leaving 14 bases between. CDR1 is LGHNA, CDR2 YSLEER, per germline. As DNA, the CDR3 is TGCGCCAGCAGCCAAGATCGACGGACACCTACCTACGAGCAGTACTTC. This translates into CASSQDRRTPTYEQYF.

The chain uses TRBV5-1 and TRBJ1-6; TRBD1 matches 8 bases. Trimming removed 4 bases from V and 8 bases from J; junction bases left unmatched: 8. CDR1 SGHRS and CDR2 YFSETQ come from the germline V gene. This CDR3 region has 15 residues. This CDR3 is CASSISGGSDSPLHF. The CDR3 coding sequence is TGCGCCAGCAGCATATCAGGGGGCTCGGATTCACCCCTCCACTTT. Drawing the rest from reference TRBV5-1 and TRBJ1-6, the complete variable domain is KAGVTQTPRYLIKTRGQQVTLSCSPISGHRSVSWYQQTPGQGLQFLFEYFSETQRNKGNFPGRFSGRQFSNSRSEMNVSTLELGDSALYLCASSISGGSDSPLHFGNGTRLTVT.

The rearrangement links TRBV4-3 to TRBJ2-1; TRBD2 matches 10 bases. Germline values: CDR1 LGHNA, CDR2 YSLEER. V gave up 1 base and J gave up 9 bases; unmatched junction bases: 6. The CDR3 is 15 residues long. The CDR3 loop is CASSQGSGRESEQFF. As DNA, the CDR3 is TGCGCCAGCAGCCAAGGGAGCGGGAGGGAGTCTGAGCAGTTCTTC.

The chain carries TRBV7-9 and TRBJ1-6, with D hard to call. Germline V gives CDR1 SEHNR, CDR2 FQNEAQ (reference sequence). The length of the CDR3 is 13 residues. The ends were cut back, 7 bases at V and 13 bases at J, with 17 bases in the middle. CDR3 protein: CASTSRGQDPLHF. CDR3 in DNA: TGTGCCAGCACTTCCCGGGGTCAGGATCCCCTCCACTTT.

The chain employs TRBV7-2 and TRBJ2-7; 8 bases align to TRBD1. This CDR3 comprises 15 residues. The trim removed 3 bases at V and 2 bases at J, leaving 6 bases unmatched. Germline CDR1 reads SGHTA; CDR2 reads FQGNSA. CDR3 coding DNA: TGTGCCAGCAGCTTCACTCCAGGGGGCGCCTACGAGCAGTACTTC. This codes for CASSFTPGGAYEQYF.

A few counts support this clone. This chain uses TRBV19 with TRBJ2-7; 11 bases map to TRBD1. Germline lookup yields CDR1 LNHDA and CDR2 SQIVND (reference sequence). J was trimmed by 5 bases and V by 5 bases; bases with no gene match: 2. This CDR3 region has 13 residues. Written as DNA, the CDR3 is TGTGCCAGTAGTGCGGACAGGGGGCACGAGCAGTACTTC. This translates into CASSADRGHEQYF.

The CDR3 spells CASSPRSGLLSYEQYF. In DNA, the CDR3 is TGTGCCAGCAGCCCCCGCTCGGGACTACTTTCCTACGAGCAGTACTTC. The genes are TRBV7-6 and TRBJ2-7, with TRBD2 matching over 7 bases. The CDR3 runs to 16 residues. Looked up from germline, CDR1 is SGHVS and CDR2 is FNYEAQ. Trimming took 5 bases from V and 1 from J; bases not matched to a gene: 11.